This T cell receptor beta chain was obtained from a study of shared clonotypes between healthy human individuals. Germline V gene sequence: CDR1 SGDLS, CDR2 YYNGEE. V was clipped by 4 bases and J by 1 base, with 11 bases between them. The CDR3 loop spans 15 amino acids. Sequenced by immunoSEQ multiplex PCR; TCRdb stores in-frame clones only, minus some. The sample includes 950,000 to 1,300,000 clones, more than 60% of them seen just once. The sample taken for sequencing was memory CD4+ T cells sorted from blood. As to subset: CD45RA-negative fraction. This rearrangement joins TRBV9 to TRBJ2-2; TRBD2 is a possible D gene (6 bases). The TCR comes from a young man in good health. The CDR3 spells CASSPGTGNTGELFF. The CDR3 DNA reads TGTGCCAGCAGCCCCGGGACTGGGAACACCGGGGAGCTGTTTTTT.